The rows below give T cell receptor beta chains drawn from one sample of a study of blood T cell repertoires in COVID-19. Method: immunoSEQ multiplex PCR; TCRdb's copy keeps in-frame clones and lacks some. There are roughly 84,000 clones in the sample; 80% to 90% occur only once, and roughly a sixth lies in the top ten. The sample was peripheral blood. These receptors were collected from a woman older than 75 with acute or convalescent COVID-19. CDR3s leave out the opening cysteine and the closing phenylalanine or tryptophan.

J gene,V gene,CDR3 protein
TRBJ1-1,TRBV7-3,ASSLGAGFGNTEAF
TRBJ2-5,TRBV28,ASGTSGGPRGETQY
TRBJ2-1,TRBV10-3,AIRSSGANNEQF
TRBJ2-2,TRBV10-3,AISNSDRATGELF
TRBJ1-1,TRBV7-2,ASSQNRGGTEAF
TRBJ2-7,TRBV3-1/TRBV3-2,ASSQEHGRQGAIYEQY
TRBJ2-7,TRBV4-1,ASSQERDEQY
TRBJ1-6,TRBV7-2,ASSLQGPGGFPLH
TRBJ2-7,TRBV19,ASSFRDKQY
TRBJ1-4,TRBV5-4,ASSLDTGSTNEKLF
TRBJ2-7,TRBV29-1,SVSLDQRQGVEQY
TRBJ1-5,TRBV5-1,ASSSTYSNQPQH
TRBJ1-6,TRBV13,ASSLGVGDKGNNSPLH
TRBJ1-3,TRBV6-1,ASSEAPTGHGNTIY
TRBJ2-7,TRBV10-1,ASSGGTGFYEQY
TRBJ1-1,TRBV20-1,SSYGDTEAF
TRBJ1-1,TRBV6-1,ASSELTGGRAF